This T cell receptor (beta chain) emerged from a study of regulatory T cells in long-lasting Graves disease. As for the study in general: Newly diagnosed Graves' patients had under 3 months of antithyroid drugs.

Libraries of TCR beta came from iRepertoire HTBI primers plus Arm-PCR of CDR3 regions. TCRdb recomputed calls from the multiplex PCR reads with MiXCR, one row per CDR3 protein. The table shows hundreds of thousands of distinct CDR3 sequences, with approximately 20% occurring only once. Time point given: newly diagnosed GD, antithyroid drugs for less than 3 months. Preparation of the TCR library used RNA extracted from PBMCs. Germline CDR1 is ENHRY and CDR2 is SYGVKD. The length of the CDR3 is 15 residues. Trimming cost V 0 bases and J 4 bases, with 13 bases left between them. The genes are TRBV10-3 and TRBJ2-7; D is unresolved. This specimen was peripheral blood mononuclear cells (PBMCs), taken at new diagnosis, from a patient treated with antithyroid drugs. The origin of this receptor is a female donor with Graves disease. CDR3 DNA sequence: TGTGCCATCAGTGAGTCTGGGGTTTTGAAGTACGAGCAGTACTTC. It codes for CAISESGVLKYEQYF.